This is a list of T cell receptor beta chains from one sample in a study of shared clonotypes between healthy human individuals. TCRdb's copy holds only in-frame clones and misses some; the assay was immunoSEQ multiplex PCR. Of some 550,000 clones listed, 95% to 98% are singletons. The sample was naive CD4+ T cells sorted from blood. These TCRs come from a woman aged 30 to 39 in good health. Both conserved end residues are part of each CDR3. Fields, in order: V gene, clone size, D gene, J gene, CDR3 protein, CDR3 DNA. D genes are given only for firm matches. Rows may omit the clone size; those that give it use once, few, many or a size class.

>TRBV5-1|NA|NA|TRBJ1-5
CASSLDRAQPQHF
TGCGCCAGCAGCTTGGACAGGGCACAGCCCCAGCATTTT
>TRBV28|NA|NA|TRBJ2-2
CASSSGSANTGELFF
TGTGCCAGCAGTTCTGGCAGCGCGAACACCGGGGAGCTGTTTTTT
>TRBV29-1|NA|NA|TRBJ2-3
CSVGGTDTQYF
TGCAGCGTTGGGGGCACAGATACGCAGTATTTT
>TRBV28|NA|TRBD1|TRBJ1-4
CASNQGVVEKLFF
TGTGCCAGCAATCAGGGGGTGGTAGAAAAACTGTTTTTT
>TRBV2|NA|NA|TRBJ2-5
CASSERGHHGEETQYF
TGTGCCAGCAGTGAACGGGGACATCATGGGGAAGAGACCCAGTACTTC
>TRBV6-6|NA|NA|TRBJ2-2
CASSSNTGELFF
TGTGCCAGCAGTTCCAACACCGGGGAGCTGTTTTTT
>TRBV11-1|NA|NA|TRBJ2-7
CASSVPPRDEQYF
TGTGCCAGCAGCGTACCTCCAAGGGACGAGCAGTACTTC
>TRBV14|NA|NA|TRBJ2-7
CASSRTGAYEQYF
TGTGCCAGCAGCCGAACAGGCGCCTACGAGCAGTACTTC
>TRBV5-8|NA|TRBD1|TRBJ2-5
CASSLNTGAETQYF
TGTGCCAGCAGCCTGAACACAGGGGCGGAGACCCAGTACTTC
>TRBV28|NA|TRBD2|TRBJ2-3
CASSLLAGTWGDTQYF
TGTGCCAGCAGTCTTCTAGCGGGCACCTGGGGAGATACGCAGTATTTT
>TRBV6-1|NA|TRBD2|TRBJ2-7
CASSELAGGKYEQYF
TGTGCCAGCAGTGAATTAGCGGGAGGAAAGTACGAGCAGTACTTC
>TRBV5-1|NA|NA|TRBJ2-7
CASSLMGPYEQYF
TGCGCCAGCAGCTTGATGGGGCCCTACGAGCAGTACTTC
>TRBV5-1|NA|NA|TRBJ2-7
CASSLGSIGNEQYF
TGCGCCAGCAGCTTGGGCAGTATCGGCAACGAGCAGTACTTC
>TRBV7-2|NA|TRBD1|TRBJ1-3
CASSLLRTGLGGNTIYF
TGTGCCAGCAGCTTACTCCGGACAGGGCTTGGAGGAAACACCATATATTTT
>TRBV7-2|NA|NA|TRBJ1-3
CASSLAAVSGNTIYF
TGTGCCAGCAGCTTAGCGGCAGTCTCTGGAAACACCATATATTTT
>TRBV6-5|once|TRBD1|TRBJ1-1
CASSYDGTGYNTEAFF
TGTGCCAGCAGTTACGACGGGACAGGTTATAACACTGAAGCTTTCTTT
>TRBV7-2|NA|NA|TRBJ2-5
CASSLYTGRETQYF
TGTGCCAGCAGCCTCTACACGGGAAGGGAGACCCAGTACTTC
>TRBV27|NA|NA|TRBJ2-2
CASSKGPSPGELFF
TGTGCCAGCAGCAAAGGGCCATCGCCCGGGGAGCTGTTTTTT
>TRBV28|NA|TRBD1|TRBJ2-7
CASSRRTGVGEQYF
TGTGCCAGCAGCCGAAGGACAGGGGTCGGCGAGCAGTACTTC
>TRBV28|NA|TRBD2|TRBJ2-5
CASTRAGVETQYF
TGTGCCAGCACACGCGCGGGAGTAGAGACCCAGTACTTC
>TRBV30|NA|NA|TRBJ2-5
CAWTPRGGPETQYF
TGTGCCTGGACCCCAAGAGGGGGTCCAGAGACCCAGTACTTC
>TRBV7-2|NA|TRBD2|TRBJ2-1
CASSLEAGGPYNEQFF
TGTGCCAGCAGCTTAGAAGCGGGAGGCCCATACAATGAGCAGTTCTTC
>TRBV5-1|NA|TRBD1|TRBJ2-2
CASSLTGTDTGELFF
TGCGCCAGCAGCTTGACCGGGACAGACACCGGGGAGCTGTTTTTT
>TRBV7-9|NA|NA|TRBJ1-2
CASSLGPLRSVYGYTF
TGTGCCAGCAGCTTAGGACCCCTAAGGAGTGTCTATGGCTACACCTTC
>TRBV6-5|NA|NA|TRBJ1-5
CASSRGRAHSTAQHF
TGTGCCAGCAGTCGGGGACGGGCACACTCGACGGCCCAGCATTTT
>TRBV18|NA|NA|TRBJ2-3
CASSPGRATDTQYF
TGTGCCAGCTCCCCCGGAAGGGCCACAGATACGCAGTATTTT
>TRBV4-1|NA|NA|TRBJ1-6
CASSQDRGYWTGADSPLHF
TGCGCCAGCAGCCAAGATCGGGGTTACTGGACGGGTGCGGATTCACCCCTCCACTTT
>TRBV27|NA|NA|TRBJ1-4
CASSPQGLLYEKLFF
TGTGCCAGCTCCCCCCAGGGGCTGTTGTATGAAAAACTGTTTTTT
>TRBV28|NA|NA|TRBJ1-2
CASSVEPYGYTF
TGTGCCAGCAGTGTCGAACCCTATGGCTACACCTTC
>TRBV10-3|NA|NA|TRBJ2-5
CAISETQETQYF
TGTGCCATCAGTGAGACTCAAGAGACCCAGTACTTC
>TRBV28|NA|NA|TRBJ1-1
CASSFAPGRTANTEAFF
TGTGCCAGCAGTTTCGCCCCAGGGAGGACCGCAAACACTGAAGCTTTCTTT
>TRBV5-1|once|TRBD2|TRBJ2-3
CASSLPLAGGGTDTQYF
TGCGCCAGCAGCTTGCCCCTAGCGGGAGGCGGCACAGATACGCAGTATTTT
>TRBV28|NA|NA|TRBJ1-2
CASSWRQVDGYTF
TGTGCCAGCAGTTGGCGGCAGGTGGATGGCTACACCTTC
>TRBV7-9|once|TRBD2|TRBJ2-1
CASSLERAGRNEQFF
TGTGCCAGCAGCTTAGAGAGAGCGGGAAGGAATGAGCAGTTCTTC
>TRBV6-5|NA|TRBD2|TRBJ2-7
CASSYHQKRDYEQYF
TGTGCCAGCAGTTACCATCAGAAGCGGGATTACGAGCAGTACTTC
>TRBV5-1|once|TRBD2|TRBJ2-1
CASSSTSGRVGEQFF
TGCGCCAGCAGCTCAACTAGCGGGAGAGTAGGTGAGCAGTTCTTC
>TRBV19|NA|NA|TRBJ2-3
CASSTTGLLVLDTQYF
TGTGCCAGTAGTACGACAGGACTCTTAGTTTTAGATACGCAGTATTTT
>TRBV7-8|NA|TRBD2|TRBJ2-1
CASRERGRVYNEQFF
TGTGCCAGCAGGGAACGCGGGAGGGTGTACAATGAGCAGTTCTTC
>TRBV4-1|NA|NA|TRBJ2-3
CASSQERNTQYF
TGCGCCAGCAGCCAAGAGAGAAATACGCAGTATTTT